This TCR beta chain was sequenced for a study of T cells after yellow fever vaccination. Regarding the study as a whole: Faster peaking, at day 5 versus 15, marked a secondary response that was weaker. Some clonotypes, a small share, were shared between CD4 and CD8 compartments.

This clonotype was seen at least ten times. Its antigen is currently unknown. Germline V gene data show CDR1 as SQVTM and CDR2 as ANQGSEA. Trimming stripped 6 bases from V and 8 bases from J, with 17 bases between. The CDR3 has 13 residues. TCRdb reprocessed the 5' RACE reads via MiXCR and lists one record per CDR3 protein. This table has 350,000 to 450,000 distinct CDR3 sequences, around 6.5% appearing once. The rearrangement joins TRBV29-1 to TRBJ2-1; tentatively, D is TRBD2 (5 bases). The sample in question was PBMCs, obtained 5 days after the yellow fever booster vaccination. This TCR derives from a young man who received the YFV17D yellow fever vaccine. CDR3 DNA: TGCAGCGTCGGGAAGGGTGGCCTGGATGAGCAGTTCTTC. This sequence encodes CSVGKGGLDEQFF.